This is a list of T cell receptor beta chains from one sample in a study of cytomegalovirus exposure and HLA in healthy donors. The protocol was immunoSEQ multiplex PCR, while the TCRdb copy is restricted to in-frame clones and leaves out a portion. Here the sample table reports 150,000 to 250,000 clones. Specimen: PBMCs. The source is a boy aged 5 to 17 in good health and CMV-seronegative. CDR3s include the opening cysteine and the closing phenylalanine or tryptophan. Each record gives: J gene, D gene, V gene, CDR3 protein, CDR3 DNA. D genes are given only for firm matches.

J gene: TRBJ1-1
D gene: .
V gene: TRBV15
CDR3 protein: CATSRDQGPGTEAFF
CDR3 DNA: TGTGCCACCAGCAGAGACCAGGGGCCGGGCACTGAAGCTTTCTTT

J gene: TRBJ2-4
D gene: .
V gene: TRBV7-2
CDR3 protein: CASSFPGSGNIQYF
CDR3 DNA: TGTGCCAGCAGCTTTCCGGGGTCCGGGAACATTCAGTACTTC

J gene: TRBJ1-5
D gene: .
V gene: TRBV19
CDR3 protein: CASSISGVAILPQHF
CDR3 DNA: TGTGCCAGTAGTATAAGCGGGGTGGCAATTCTCCCCCAGCATTTT

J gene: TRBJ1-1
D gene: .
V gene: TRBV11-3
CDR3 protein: CASSLGGQTDTEAFF
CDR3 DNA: TGTGCCAGCAGCCTTGGAGGACAGACAGACACTGAAGCTTTCTTT

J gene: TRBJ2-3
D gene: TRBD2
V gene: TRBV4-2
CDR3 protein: CASSVQLAGGITDTQYF
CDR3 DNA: TGTGCCAGCAGCGTACAGCTAGCGGGGGGAATCACAGATACGCAGTATTTT

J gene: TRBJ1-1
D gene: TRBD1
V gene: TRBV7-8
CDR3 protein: CASSRNRGGGTEAFF
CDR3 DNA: TGTGCCAGCAGCCGGAACAGGGGGGGCGGCACTGAAGCTTTCTTT

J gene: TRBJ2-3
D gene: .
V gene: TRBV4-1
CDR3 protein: CASSQVRDTQYF
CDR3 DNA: TGCGCCAGCAGCCAAGTCAGAGATACGCAGTATTTT

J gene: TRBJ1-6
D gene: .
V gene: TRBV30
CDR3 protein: CAWSLPDRNYNSPLHF
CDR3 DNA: TGTGCCTGGAGTCTTCCCGACAGGAACTATAATTCACCCCTCCACTTT

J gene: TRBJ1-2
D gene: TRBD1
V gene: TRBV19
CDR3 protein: CASSPGQGNYGYTF
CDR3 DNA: TGTGCCAGTAGCCCTGGACAGGGAAACTATGGCTACACCTTC

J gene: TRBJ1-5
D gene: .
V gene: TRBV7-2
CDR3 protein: CASSLLGRDQPQHF
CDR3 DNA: TGTGCCAGCAGCTTGCTGGGGAGGGATCAGCCCCAGCATTTT

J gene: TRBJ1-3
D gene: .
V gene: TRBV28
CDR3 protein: CASSLFGDGNTIYF
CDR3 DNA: TGTGCCAGCAGTTTATTCGGGGATGGAAACACCATATATTTT

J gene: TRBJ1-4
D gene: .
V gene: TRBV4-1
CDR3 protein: CASSQEARQQYATNEKLFF
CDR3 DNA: TGCGCCAGCAGCCAAGAGGCTAGACAGCAATATGCAACTAATGAAAAACTGTTTTTT

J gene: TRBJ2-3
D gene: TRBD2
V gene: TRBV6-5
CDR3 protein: CASGGLALTDTQYF
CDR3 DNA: TGTGCCAGCGGGGGACTAGCATTGACAGATACGCAGTATTTT

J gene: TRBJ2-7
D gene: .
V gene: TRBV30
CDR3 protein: CAFRDIAYEQYF
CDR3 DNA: TGTGCCTTTCGGGACATAGCCTACGAGCAGTACTTC

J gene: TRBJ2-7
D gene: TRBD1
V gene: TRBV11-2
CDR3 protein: CASSSNRGRPPGYEQYF
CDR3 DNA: TGTGCCAGCAGCTCCAACAGGGGCCGGCCCCCGGGGTACGAGCAGTACTTC

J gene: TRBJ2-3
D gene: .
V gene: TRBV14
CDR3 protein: CASSPGDGPTDTQYF
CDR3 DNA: TGTGCCAGCAGCCCGGGGGACGGCCCCACAGATACGCAGTATTTT

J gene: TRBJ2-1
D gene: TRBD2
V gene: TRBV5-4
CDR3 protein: CASSLRTSGDNEQFF
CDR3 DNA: TGTGCCAGCAGCTTGAGGACTAGCGGGGACAATGAGCAGTTCTTC

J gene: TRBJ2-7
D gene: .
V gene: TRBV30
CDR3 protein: CAWSPTGRAKYEQYF
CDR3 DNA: TGTGCCTGGAGTCCGACAGGTAGGGCGAAATACGAGCAGTACTTC

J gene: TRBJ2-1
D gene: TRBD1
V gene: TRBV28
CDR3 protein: CASSLRDRALDNEQFF
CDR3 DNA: TGTGCCAGCAGTTTGAGAGACAGGGCCCTCGACAATGAGCAGTTCTTC

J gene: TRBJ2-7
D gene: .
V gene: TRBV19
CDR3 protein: CASSVTRSYEQYF
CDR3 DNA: TGTGCCAGTAGTGTGACTAGATCCTACGAGCAGTACTTC

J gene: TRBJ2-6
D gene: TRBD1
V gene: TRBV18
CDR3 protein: CASSQTGTGANVLTF
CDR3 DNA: TGTGCCAGCTCACAGACAGGGACTGGGGCCAACGTCCTGACTTTC

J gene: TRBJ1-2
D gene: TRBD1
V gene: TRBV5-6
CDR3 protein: CASSFDRVSYGYTF
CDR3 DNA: TGTGCCAGCAGCTTTGACAGGGTCAGCTATGGCTACACCTTC

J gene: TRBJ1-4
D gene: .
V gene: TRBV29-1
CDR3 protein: CSGVSTNEKLFF
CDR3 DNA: TGCAGCGGCGTGTCGACTAATGAAAAACTGTTTTTT

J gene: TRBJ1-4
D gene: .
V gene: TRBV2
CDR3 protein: CASSGGLTANEKLFF
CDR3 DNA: TGTGCCAGCAGTGGGGGGCTCACGGCTAATGAAAAACTGTTTTTT

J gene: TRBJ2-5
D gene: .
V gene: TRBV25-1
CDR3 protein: CASSGSGAGVGETQYF
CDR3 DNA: TGTGCCAGCAGTGGCTCCGGGGCAGGGGTGGGAGAGACCCAGTACTTC

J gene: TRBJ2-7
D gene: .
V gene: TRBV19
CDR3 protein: CASRPSGGSYEQYF
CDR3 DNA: TGTGCCAGTAGACCCTCCGGGGGCTCCTACGAGCAGTACTTC

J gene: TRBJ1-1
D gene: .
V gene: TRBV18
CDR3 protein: CASSHLWGDTEAFF
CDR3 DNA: TGTGCCAGCTCCCATCTCTGGGGAGACACTGAAGCTTTCTTT

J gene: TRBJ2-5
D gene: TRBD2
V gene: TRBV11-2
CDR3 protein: CASSLAGGGPQETQYF
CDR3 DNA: TGTGCCAGCAGCTTAGCTGGCGGGGGGCCACAAGAGACCCAGTACTTC

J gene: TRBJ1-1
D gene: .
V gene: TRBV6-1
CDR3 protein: CASSLEPNTEAFF
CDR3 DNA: TGTGCCAGCAGCCTAGAACCGAACACTGAAGCTTTCTTT

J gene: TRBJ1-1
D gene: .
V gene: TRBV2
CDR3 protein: CASSSEQGTEAFF
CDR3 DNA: TGTGCCAGCAGCTCTGAGCAGGGGACTGAAGCTTTCTTT

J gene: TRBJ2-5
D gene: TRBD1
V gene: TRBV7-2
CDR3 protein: CASRDRGQETQYF
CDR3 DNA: TGTGCCAGCAGGGACAGGGGGCAAGAGACCCAGTACTTC

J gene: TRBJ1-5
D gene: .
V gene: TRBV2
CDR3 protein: CASSRQNNQPQHF
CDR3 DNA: TGTGCCAGCAGCAGACAGAACAATCAGCCCCAGCATTTT

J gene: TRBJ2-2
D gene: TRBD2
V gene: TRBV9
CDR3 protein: CASSVRNRTGGIRKNTGELFF
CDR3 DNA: TGTGCCAGCAGCGTAAGGAATCGGACCGGGGGGATTCGGAAGAACACCGGGGAGCTGTTTTTT

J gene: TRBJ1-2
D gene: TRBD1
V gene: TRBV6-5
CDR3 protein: CASTRTGTGHFAF
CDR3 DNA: TGTGCCAGCACCAGAACCGGGACAGGCCACTTCGCCTTC

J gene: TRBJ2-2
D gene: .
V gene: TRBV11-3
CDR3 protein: CASSHQTGEFVGELFF
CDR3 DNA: TGTGCCAGCAGCCATCAAACGGGGGAATTTGTCGGGGAGCTGTTTTTT

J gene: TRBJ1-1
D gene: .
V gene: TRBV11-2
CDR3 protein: CASSRGGTEAFF
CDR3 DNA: TGTGCCAGCAGTAGGGGGGGAACTGAAGCTTTCTTT

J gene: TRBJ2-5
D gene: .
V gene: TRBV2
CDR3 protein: CASGDYQETQYF
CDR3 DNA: TGTGCCAGCGGGGACTACCAAGAGACCCAGTACTTC

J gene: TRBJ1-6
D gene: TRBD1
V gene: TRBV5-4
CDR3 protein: CASSPTGGDSPLHF
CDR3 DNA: TGTGCCAGCAGCCCGACAGGGGGCGACTCACCCCTCCACTTT

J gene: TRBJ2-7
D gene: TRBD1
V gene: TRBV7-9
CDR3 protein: CASSLAWDREVYEQYF
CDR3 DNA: TGTGCCAGCAGCTTAGCGTGGGACAGGGAGGTTTACGAGCAGTACTTC

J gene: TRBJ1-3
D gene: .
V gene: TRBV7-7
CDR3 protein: CASTDPGEPGNTIYF
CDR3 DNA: TGTGCTAGCACCGATCCAGGGGAACCTGGAAACACCATATATTTT

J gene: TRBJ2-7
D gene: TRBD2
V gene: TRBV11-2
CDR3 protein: CASSLLVRRTSGVSEQYF
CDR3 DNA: TGTGCCAGCAGCTTATTGGTGCGGCGGACTAGCGGGGTCAGCGAGCAGTACTTC

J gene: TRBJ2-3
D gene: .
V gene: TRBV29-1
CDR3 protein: CSTLPGADTQYF
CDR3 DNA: TGCAGCACCCTCCCCGGGGCAGATACGCAGTATTTT

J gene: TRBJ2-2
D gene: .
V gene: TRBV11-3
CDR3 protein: CASSLEARASVGAGELFF
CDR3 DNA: TGTGCCAGCAGCTTAGAGGCACGGGCTAGCGTTGGGGCCGGGGAGCTGTTTTTT

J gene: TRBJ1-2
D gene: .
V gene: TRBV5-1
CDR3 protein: CASSSGGPQPYGYTF
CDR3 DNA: TGCGCCAGCAGCTCCGGAGGGCCCCAGCCCTATGGCTACACCTTC

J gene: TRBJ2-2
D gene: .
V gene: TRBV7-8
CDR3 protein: CASSAGGELLF
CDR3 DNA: TGTGCCAGCAGCGCAGGCGGGGAGCTGCTTTTT

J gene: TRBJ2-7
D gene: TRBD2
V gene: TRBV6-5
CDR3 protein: CASSSRGGVGEQYF
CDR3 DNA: TGTGCCAGCAGTTCACGGGGAGGGGTGGGGGAGCAGTACTTC

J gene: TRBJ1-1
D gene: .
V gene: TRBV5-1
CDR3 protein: CASSPLLQGIKEAFF
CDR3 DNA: TGCGCCAGCAGCCCCCTGTTACAGGGAATAAAGGAAGCTTTCTTT

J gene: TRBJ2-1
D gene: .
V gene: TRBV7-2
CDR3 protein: CASDGGGPSSYNEQFF
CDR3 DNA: TGTGCCAGCGACGGAGGCGGGCCGAGCTCCTACAATGAGCAGTTCTTC

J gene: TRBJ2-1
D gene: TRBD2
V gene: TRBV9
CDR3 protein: CASSVALAGAYNEQFF
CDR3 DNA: TGTGCCAGCAGCGTCGCACTAGCGGGGGCCTACAATGAGCAGTTCTTC

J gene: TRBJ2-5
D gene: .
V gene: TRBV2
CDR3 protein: CASSDGRGEQYF
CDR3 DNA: TGTGCCAGCAGTGATGGTCGGGGAGAGCAGTACTTC